This T cell receptor (beta chain) was sequenced in a study of T cells in Graves' hyperthyroidism and ophthalmopathy. Study-wide results and limits: Ophthalmopathy was told apart from stable hyperthyroidism by a 13 V-J model.

With regard to this clonotype: Its matching antigen is unknown.

This CDR3 spans 18 amino acids. The V gene lost 3 bases and the J gene lost 2 bases, with 22 bases spanning the gap. Germline CDR1 is LGHDT and CDR2 is YNNKEL (reference sequence). Uncontrolled infection, other autoimmune disease, pregnancy or lactation barred patients from enrollment. Drawn at first hyperthyroidism diagnosis, the blood sample preceded any ophthalmopathy symptoms. Amplified TCR beta CDR3 regions derived from RNA transcripts. The primer set for the first-round RT-PCR of the TCR CDR3 was HTBI. A single record per CDR3 protein comes from TCRdb applying MiXCR to the multiplex PCR reads. The sample lists 730,000 or so distinct CDR3 sequences, approximately 18% occurring once.

This sequence was found in a woman aged 45-65 years with Graves' hyperthyroidism that later progressed to Graves' ophthalmopathy. The V and J genes are TRBV3-1 and TRBJ1-1; D possibly corresponds to TRBD1 (5 bases). The sequenced sample consisted of blood. CDR3 sequence (DNA): TGTGCCAGCAGCCATAGGGCATGGGGGGGTAGGGGCAACACTGAAGCTTTCTTT. It yields the protein CASSHRAWGGRGNTEAFF.